What follows describes a single T cell receptor beta chain. Its antigen is still unknown. This sample was included in a study of T cell clonotyping in hematopoietic cell transplantation. Background on the study: Pretransplant recipient samples were taken after cytoreduction. General study findings and limits: Cells were unsorted, so CD4 and CD8 contributions were not separated. After transplant, recipient diversity fell while pathologically expanded clonotypes grew through day 180.

Time point meaning: recipient sample about 28 days before transplant, after cytoreduction. TCRdb's copy holds only in-frame clones and misses some; the assay was immunoSEQ multiplex PCR. The repertoire has approximately 80,000 clones, 90% to 97% of them found once; the top ten carry approximately 1.8%. Germline CDR1 and CDR2: MNHNS and SASEGT. CDR3 length: 15 amino acids. V gave up 4 bases and J gave up 6 bases, with 16 bases separating them. This TCR was sampled from a woman aged 50 to 60 with acute myeloid leukemia. Some clones in this sample may be carry-over from other donors' samples. The starting material was peripheral blood mononuclear cells, obtained before stem cell transplant. V usage is TRBV6-1 and J usage is TRBJ1-5; D not resolved. The CDR3: CASSVLTGFGQPQHF. The CDR3 DNA is TGTGCCAGCAGTGTTCTGACGGGATTCGGTCAGCCCCAGCATTTT.